This passage covers 20 T cell receptor beta chains from one sample sequenced in a study of cytomegalovirus exposure and HLA in healthy donors. PCR employed 60 Vbeta and 13 Jbeta primers. TCRdb's copy holds only in-frame clones and misses some; the assay was immunoSEQ multiplex PCR. The sample shows 200,000 or so clones, roughly 80% of them seen only once. Sequencing was carried out using PBMCs. These TCRs come from a boy between 5 and 17 years old in good health and CMV-seronegative.

The V and J genes are TRBV6-1 and TRBJ2-3, with D hard to call. Trimming took off 7 bases at V and 6 bases at J, with 8 bases between the two ends. Looked up from germline, CDR1 is MNHNS and CDR2 is SASEGT. The CDR3 covers 11 residues. For the CDR3, the DNA is TGTGCCAGCACAGGATCGGATACGCAGTATTTT. Translation: CASTGSDTQYF.

Details on this clone: At one of its ends the junction is not consistent with the germline gene, which may arise from a read error. The V and J genes are TRBV28 and TRBJ2-7; possible D gene TRBD1, 5 bases. Germline loops: CDR1 MDHEN, CDR2 SYDVKM. This CDR3 spans 14 amino acids. Written as DNA, the CDR3 is TGCAGCAGTTCATGGAGTCAGGGAATCTACGAGCAGTACTTC. Translation gives CSSSWSQGIYEQYF. The full variable domain, completed using reference TRBV28 and TRBJ2-7, is DVKVTQSSRYLVKRTGEKVFLECVQDMDHENMFWYRQDPGLGLRLIYFSYDVKMKEKGDIPEGYSVSREKKERFSLILESASTNQTSMYLCSSSWSQGIYEQYFGPGTRLTVT.

The J gene is TRBJ1-5, the V gene TRBV19; 7 nucleotides line up with TRBD1. Trimming took 4 bases from V and 5 from J; bases not matched to a gene: 5. The CDR3 loop spans 14 amino acids. Germline-derived CDR1 and CDR2 are LNHDA and SQIVND (reference sequence). The CDR3 DNA sequence: TGTGCCAGTAGTACTGACAGGGATGATCAGCCCCAGCATTTT. Its protein is CASSTDRDDQPQHF.

V gene TRBV6-5 combines with J gene TRBJ2-7; D possibly corresponds to TRBD1 (5 bases). Trimming stripped 0 bases from V and 5 bases from J, with 14 bases between. The CDR3 is 15 residues long. Germline assignment: CDR1 MNHEY and CDR2 SVGAGI. The CDR3 reads CASSYSTAVGDEQYF. The CDR3 region has the DNA TGTGCCAGCAGTTACTCGACAGCCGTAGGGGACGAGCAGTACTTC.

The V call is TRBV7-2, the J call TRBJ1-6; 8 nucleotides agree with TRBD1. There are 15 residues in the CDR3. Germline CDR1 and CDR2: SGHTA and FQGNSA. J gave up 8 bases and V 4 bases, and 7 bases lay outside the gene matches. This CDR3 is CASSWRQGWDSPLHF. The CDR3 nucleotides are TGTGCCAGCAGCTGGCGACAGGGGTGGGATTCACCCCTCCACTTT.

The chain uses TRBV11-1 and TRBJ1-2, with a possible D match to TRBD1 (6 bases). Trimming removed 5 bases from V and 5 bases from J, with 12 bases in between. Germline V gene lookup returns CDR1 SGHAT and CDR2 FQDESV (reference sequence). The CDR3 sequence is 13 residues long. Written as DNA, the CDR3 is TGTGCCAGCAGCCGACGGACAGATTATGGCTACACCTTC. It yields the protein CASSRRTDYGYTF.

This clone has just one count. The chain links TRBV27 to TRBJ2-7; 10 nucleotides agree with TRBD2. Germline V gene lookup returns CDR1 MNHEY and CDR2 SMNVEV (reference sequence). After removal of 3 bases from V and 1 base from J, the junction contained 3 bases not matched to a gene. The CDR3 covers 15 residues. The CDR3 region is CASSFTSGASYEQYF. The CDR3 nucleotides are TGTGCCAGCAGTTTTACTAGCGGGGCATCCTACGAGCAGTACTTC.

The rearrangement uses TRBV6-1 and TRBJ2-7; 7 nucleotides match TRBD2. The CDR3 covers 12 residues. CDR1 and CDR2 (germline): MNHNS, SASEGT. Trimming removed 3 bases from V and 9 bases from J; junction bases left unmatched: 5. CDR3 in DNA: TGTGCCAGCAGTGATGCCGGGGAGGGGCAGTACTTC. Translation gives CASSDAGEGQYF.

The chain joins TRBV7-9 to TRBJ2-7, with 10 bases identical to TRBD1. The CDR3 loop spans 15 amino acids. Germline CDR1 SEHNR, CDR2 FQNEAQ (reference sequence). The V and J ends lost 5 bases and 2 bases, in that order; junction bases with no gene match: 6. The CDR3 DNA follows: TGTGCCAGCAGCCCTCGGACAGGGGGAACCTACGAGCAGTACTTC. Its translation is CASSPRTGGTYEQYF.

In nucleotides, the CDR3 is TGTGCCATCAGTGTAGGGAGCGACCAAGAGACCCAGTACTTC. It encodes CAISVGSDQETQYF. The genes are TRBV10-3 and TRBJ2-5; a weak D match, TRBD2 (5 bases). Germline V gene lookup returns CDR1 ENHRY and CDR2 SYGVKD. V was pared by 4 bases and J by 0 bases, with 9 bases between. The CDR3 runs 14 residues.

CDR3 in amino acids: CASSRSRVAGANVLTF. The CDR3 DNA sequence: TGTGCCAGCAGCAGGTCGAGGGTTGCTGGGGCCAACGTCCTGACTTTC. The chain couples TRBV7-3 to TRBJ2-6; the D gene is possibly TRBD2 (5 bases). Germline values: CDR1 SGHTA, CDR2 FQGTGA. The V and J ends lost 5 bases and 2 bases respectively, with 13 bases between them. The CDR3 sequence is 16 residues long.

The gene calls are TRBV19 and TRBJ1-2; TRBD1 agrees at 10 bases. The germline gives CDR1 LNHDA, CDR2 SQIVND (reference sequence). J was trimmed by 7 bases and V by 4 bases; bases with no gene match: 6. This CDR3 is built from 14 residues. This CDR3 reads CASSTRQGAGGYTF. The CDR3 DNA is TGTGCCAGTAGTACACGACAGGGGGCAGGTGGCTACACCTTC.

The V gene is TRBV6-6, the J gene TRBJ2-1; D perhaps matches TRBD1 (6 bases). Germline CDR1 MNHNY, CDR2 SVGAGI (reference sequence). The CDR3 has 15 residues. The ends were cut back, 0 bases at V and 5 bases at J, with 11 bases in the middle. The CDR3 region has the DNA TGTGCCAGCAGTTACTCCCAGGGGAGAGACAATGAGCAGTTCTTC. As protein: CASSYSQGRDNEQFF.

V is TRBV7-6 and J is TRBJ2-1; 8 bases agree with TRBD2. The CDR3 contains 15 residues. The V segment lost 4 bases and the J segment 0 bases; nucleotides outside the gene matches: 2. CDR1 and CDR2 from the germline V gene are SGHVS and FNYEAQ. CDR3 sequence reads: CASSSGLDSYNEQFF. CDR3 in DNA: TGTGCCAGCAGCTCGGGACTAGACTCCTACAATGAGCAGTTCTTC.

The chain recombines TRBV2 with TRBJ1-1; D unresolved. This CDR3 spans 12 amino acids. V was pared by 6 bases and J by 0 bases, with 5 bases between. Germline V gene sequence: CDR1 SNHLY, CDR2 FYNNEI. In DNA form, the CDR3 reads TGTGCCAGCAGACCAGTGAACACTGAAGCTTTCTTT. It specifies CASRPVNTEAFF.

A note on this clone: Germline and junction disagree at one end, which may indicate a read error. The chain combines TRBV7-7 with TRBJ1-1; D unresolved. CDR1 and CDR2 (germline): SSHAT, FNYEAQ (reference sequence). The CDR3 loop spans 13 amino acids. In DNA, the CDR3 is TGTGCTAGCAGCTCACAAATGAACACTGAAGCTTTCTTT. Translating gives CASSSQMNTEAFF.

The rearrangement uses TRBV19 and TRBJ1-1; unclear D gene. Trimming cost V 6 bases and J 0 bases, with 17 bases left between them. Per germline, CDR1 LNHDA and CDR2 SQIVND (reference sequence). The CDR3 is made up of 16 amino acids. The chain's CDR3 is CASSQSPYPMNTEAFF. As DNA, the CDR3 is TGTGCCAGTAGCCAATCACCCTACCCTATGAACACTGAAGCTTTCTTT. Full variable domain (missing parts from reference TRBV19 and TRBJ1-1): DGGITQSPKYLFRKEGQNVTLSCEQNLNHDAMYWYRQDPGQGLRLIYYSQIVNDFQKGDIAEGYSVSREKKESFPLTVTSAQKNPTAFYLCASSQSPYPMNTEAFFGQGTRLTVV.

The V call is TRBV5-8, the J call TRBJ1-2, with 7 bases identical to TRBD1. Trimming at V came to 4 bases and at J to 8 bases, leaving 8 bases not matched to a gene. Germline V gene sequence: CDR1 SGHTS, CDR2 YDEGEE. There are 13 residues in the CDR3. The CDR3 loop is CASSNLQGFGYTF. The CDR3 DNA reads as TGTGCCAGCAGCAATTTACAGGGGTTCGGCTACACCTTC.

This chain connects TRBV18 to TRBJ2-1; tentatively, D is TRBD2 (6 bases). Germline CDR1 and CDR2: KGHSH and LQKENI. This CDR3 contains 17 residues. The V end was cut by 3 bases, the J end by 0 bases, with 15 bases between. The chain's CDR3 is CASSPLSGGSSYNEQFF. The DNA for the CDR3 is TGTGCCAGCTCACCCCTTTCCGGGGGATCCTCCTACAATGAGCAGTTCTTC. The variable domain in full, with the rest retrieved from reference TRBV18 and TRBJ2-1, is NAGVMQNPRHLVRRRGQEARLRCSPMKGHSHVYWYRQLPEEGLKFMVYLQKENIIDESGMPKERFSAEFPKEGPSILRIQQVVRGDSAAYFCASSPLSGGSSYNEQFFGPGTRLTVL.

The gene calls are TRBV20-1 and TRBJ2-3; D gene unclear. Looked up from germline, CDR1 is DFQATT and CDR2 is SNEGSKA (reference sequence). There are 11 residues in the CDR3. The V gene lost 5 bases and the J gene lost 4 bases, with 7 bases spanning the gap. The CDR3 region is CSAHFPDTQYF. The CDR3 DNA follows: TGCAGTGCTCATTTCCCAGATACGCAGTATTTT.